Following are 18 T cell receptor beta chains from one sample sequenced in a study of blood T cells in healthy people across ages. The use of a sample-barcoded 5' primer and a J-beta primer mix characterized a second PCR of about 7 to 12 cycles. TCRdb called the 5' RACE reads again in MiXCR, with one record for every CDR3 protein. There are approximately 850,000 distinct CDR3 sequences in the sample; 58% occur only once, and around 20% lies in the top ten. Sequenced sample: blood. The receptor set was obtained from a man in his thirties or forties in good health.

The rearrangement joins TRBV20-1 to TRBJ2-5, with 10 bases identical to TRBD2. CDR1 is DFQATT, CDR2 SNEGSKA, per germline (reference sequence). V shed 4 bases, J shed 2 bases, and the junction held 13 bases outside the gene matches. The CDR3 contains 17 residues. The CDR3 nucleotides read TGCAGTGCTACAATGGACGGAACTAGCGGGACACAAGAGACCCAGTACTTC. Its protein is CSATMDGTSGTQETQYF.

Only one count was recorded for this clonotype. The CDR3 reads CAISGYRGSGANVLTF. As DNA, the CDR3 is TGTGCCATCAGTGGTTACAGGGGGTCTGGGGCCAACGTCCTGACTTTC. The chain has TRBV10-3 and TRBJ2-6; TRBD1 aligns across 8 bases. The V gene end was trimmed by 4 bases and the J gene end by 1 base; junction bases not matched to a gene: 3. Germline CDR1 ENHRY, CDR2 SYGVKD. The CDR3 has 16 amino acids.

The chain uses TRBV7-2 and TRBJ1-5; 9 nucleotides agree with TRBD1. CDR3 size: 15 residues. V lost 3 bases to trimming and J lost 9 bases; unmatched junction nucleotides: 9. Per the germline V gene, CDR1 is SGHTA and CDR2 is FQGNSA. CDR3 sequence reads: CASSFQGQGTTPQHF. The CDR3 region has the DNA TGTGCCAGCAGCTTCCAAGGACAGGGGACTACGCCCCAGCATTTT.

V usage is TRBV20-1 and J usage is TRBJ2-7; weak D call: TRBD1 (6 bases). The CDR3 has 13 residues. Per germline, CDR1 DFQATT and CDR2 SNEGSKA (reference sequence). Trimming pared 5 bases from V and 7 bases from J, leaving 18 bases between. The CDR3 nucleotides read TGCAGTGCTCCACAGAGGGGGTTTGGGGAGCAGTACTTC. The encoded protein is CSAPQRGFGEQYF.

The gene calls are TRBV4-1 and TRBJ1-6, with D unclear. The CDR3 is 15 amino acids. V dropped 0 bases and J dropped 5 bases, with 8 bases sitting between them. CDR1 and CDR2 from the germline V gene are MGHRA and YSYEKL. The CDR3 loop is CASSQDGRDNSPLHF. The CDR3 coding sequence is TGCGCCAGCAGCCAAGATGGGCGGGATAATTCACCCCTCCACTTT.

The chain uses TRBV20-1 and TRBJ2-5; tentative D call: TRBD1 (5 bases). The germline gives CDR1 DFQATT, CDR2 SNEGSKA (reference sequence). The CDR3 covers 14 residues. V lost 0 bases and J lost 1, with 9 bases in between. The DNA of the CDR3 is TGCAGTGCTAGAGATTCCCAGGGCCAAGAGACCCAGTACTTC. This codes for CSARDSQGQETQYF.

This clonotype turned up a few times. The J gene is TRBJ2-4, the V gene TRBV5-1; 9 bases fit TRBD1. The DNA end favors TRBJ2-7, so the J call may be wrong. CDR3 size: 14 residues. Germline CDR1 reads SGHRS; CDR2 reads YFSETQ. DNA of the CDR3: TGCGCCAGCCGACCGGGACAGGGCAACTACGAGCAGTACTTC. Amino acid sequence: CASRPGQGNYEQYF.

The chain employs TRBV12-3 or TRBV12-4 and TRBJ2-2, with 9 bases lining up with TRBD2. The CDR3 has 17 residues. J was trimmed by 1 base and V by 7 bases; bases with no gene match: 10. The chain's CDR3 is CASTLGPSGENTGELFF. DNA of the CDR3: TGTGCCAGCACCCTGGGGCCTAGCGGGGAGAACACCGGGGAGCTGTTTTTT.

The chain employs TRBV4-3 and TRBJ2-7; tentative D call: TRBD2 (5 bases). The germline gives CDR1 LGHNA, CDR2 YSLEER. The CDR3 runs 15 residues. Trimming stripped 1 base from V and 5 bases from J, with 15 bases between. CDR3 bases: TGCGCCAGCAGCCAAGGGTGGCTAGCCGGGGACGAGCAGTACTTC. Amino acid sequence: CASSQGWLAGDEQYF.

This chain connects TRBV29-1 to TRBJ2-3; possible D gene TRBD2, 6 bases. V gave up 3 bases and J gave up 3 bases, with 7 bases separating them. CDR1 and CDR2 from the germline V gene are SQVTM and ANQGSEA. This CDR3 has 12 amino acids. The CDR3 DNA reads as TGCAGCGTTGACCTAGCGACAGATACGCAGTATTTT. Translating gives CSVDLATDTQYF.

The chain has TRBV11-2 and TRBJ2-3; the match to TRBD2 covers 8 bases. Germline loops: CDR1 SGHAT, CDR2 FQNNGV. The CDR3 loop spans 16 amino acids. V was clipped by 5 bases and J by 4 bases; unmatched bases: 11. DNA for the CDR3: TGTGCCAGCAGCCCCCTCCGTGCGGGGGGATCAGATACGCAGTATTTT. It codes for CASSPLRAGGSDTQYF.

This clonotype has at least ten counts. This chain joins TRBV7-2 and TRBJ2-7, with TRBD2 matching 9 bases. Germline CDR1 is SGHTA and CDR2 is FQGNSA. The CDR3 spans 15 residues. The V segment lost 4 bases and the J segment 7 bases; nucleotides outside the gene matches: 11. The CDR3 region is CASSYKAGGPGEQYF. In nucleotides, the CDR3 is TGTGCCAGCAGCTATAAGGCGGGAGGGCCGGGAGAGCAGTACTTC. Full variable domain (rest looked up from reference TRBV7-2 and TRBJ2-7): GAGVSQSPSNKVTEKGKDVELRCDPISGHTALYWYRQSLGQGLEFLIYFQGNSAPDKSGLPSDRFSAERTGGSVSTLTIQRTQQEDSAVYLCASSYKAGGPGEQYFGPGTRLTVT.

V usage is TRBV20-1 and J usage is TRBJ2-3; D assignment may be TRBD1 or TRBD2 (7 bases each). This CDR3 comprises 13 residues. Germline lookup yields CDR1 DFQATT and CDR2 SNEGSKA (reference sequence). This CDR3 reads CSRGGGNTDTQYF. The CDR3 DNA follows: TGCAGCAGGGGGGGCGGGAACACAGATACGCAGTATTTT.

There are a few counts of this clonotype. This sequence joins TRBV29-1 and TRBJ1-2; TRBD1 agrees at 7 bases. This CDR3 has 15 amino acids. Germline V gene sequence: CDR1 SQVTM, CDR2 ANQGSEA. With 1 base clipped from V and 2 bases from J, the junction kept 7 bases outside the gene matches. The DNA of the CDR3 is TGCAGCGTTGAAGCCCGCGGGACAGCCAACTATGGCTACACCTTC. Amino acid sequence: CSVEARGTANYGYTF.

The CDR3 DNA reads TGTGCCAGCAGTACAGCGGGAGAGCGAATGAGCTCCTACGAGCAGTACTTC. Translation gives CASSTAGERMSSYEQYF. The chain joins TRBV28 to TRBJ2-7; 8 bases map to TRBD2. The V gene end was trimmed by 5 bases and the J gene end by 0 bases; junction bases not matched to a gene: 12. The CDR3 length is 17 residues. Looked up from germline, CDR1 is MDHEN and CDR2 is SYDVKM.

V gene TRBV24-1 combines with J gene TRBJ2-1; possibly TRBD2 for D (6 bases). From germline, CDR1 is KGHDR and CDR2 SFDVKD. CDR3 length equals 16 residues. Trimming left V 9 bases short and J 5 bases short, with 22 bases between. The CDR3 DNA sequence: TGTGCCACCCTACAGAACCGGTCGGGGGACCACAATGAGCAGTTCTTC. This translates into CATLQNRSGDHNEQFF.

In DNA form, the CDR3 reads TGTGCCAGCAGTTTAGGGGCGACGGTGGGGGAGCAGTACTTC. Translated: CASSLGATVGEQYF. This chain links TRBV12-3 or TRBV12-4 with TRBJ2-5; tentatively, D is TRBD1 or TRBD2 (5 bases each). The CDR3 has 14 amino acids. V lost 1 base and J lost 11, with 17 bases in between.

This clonotype was found many times. The V call is TRBV29-1, the J call TRBJ2-7; D tentatively fits TRBD1 or TRBD2 (5 bases each). The V end was cut by 3 bases, the J end by 3 bases, with 15 bases between. The CDR3 has 14 amino acids. From germline, CDR1 is SQVTM and CDR2 ANQGSEA. The CDR3: CSVDVIGGDYEQYF. For the CDR3, the DNA is TGCAGCGTTGACGTTATTGGGGGAGACTACGAGCAGTACTTC.